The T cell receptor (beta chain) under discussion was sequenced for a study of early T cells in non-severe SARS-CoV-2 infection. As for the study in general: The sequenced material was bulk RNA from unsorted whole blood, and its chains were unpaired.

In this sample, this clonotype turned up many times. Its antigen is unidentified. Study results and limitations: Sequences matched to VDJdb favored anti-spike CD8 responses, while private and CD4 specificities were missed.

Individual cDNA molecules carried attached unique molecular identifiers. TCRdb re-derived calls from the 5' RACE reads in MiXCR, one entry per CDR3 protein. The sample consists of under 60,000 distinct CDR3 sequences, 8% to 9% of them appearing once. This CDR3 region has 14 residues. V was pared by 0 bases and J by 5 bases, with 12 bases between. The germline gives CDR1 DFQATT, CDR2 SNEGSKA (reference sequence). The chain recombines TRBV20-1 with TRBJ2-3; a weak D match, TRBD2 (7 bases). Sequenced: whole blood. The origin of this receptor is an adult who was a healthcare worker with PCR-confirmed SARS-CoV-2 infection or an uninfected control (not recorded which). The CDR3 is CSAREGGGGDTQYF. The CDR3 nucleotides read TGCAGTGCTAGAGAAGGGGGGGGCGGAGATACGCAGTATTTT.